The 13 T cell receptor beta chains given below trace back to one sample, sequenced in a study of type 1 regulatory T cells. TCRdb processed the reads anew with MiXCR; each CDR3 protein has one entry. Among some 90,000 distinct CDR3 sequences listed, about a third were seen once. The sequenced material came from CD4+ T cells, either the whole sample or a sorted fraction (not recorded which). These receptor sequences come from a human donor in good health.

This clonotype was seen more than once but under ten times. The rearrangement uses TRBV4-3 and TRBJ2-1, with 13 positions matching TRBD2. V was pared by 5 bases and J by 0 bases, with 10 bases of the junction left unmatched. The CDR3 loop spans 19 amino acids. Germline V CDR1 and CDR2: LGHNA, YSLEER. CDR3 bases: TGCGCCAGCAGCTCACCGGGACTAGCGGGACAGAGCTCCTACAATGAGCAGTTCTTC. Translated: CASSSPGLAGQSSYNEQFF.

The J gene is TRBJ2-3, the V gene TRBV20-1; D gene uncertain. The CDR3 length is 12 residues. V lost 5 bases and J lost 4, with 10 bases in between. Germline V gives CDR1 DFQATT, CDR2 SNEGSKA (reference sequence). CDR3 in amino acids: CSAPAISDTQYF. The CDR3 bases are TGCAGTGCTCCGGCGATCTCAGATACGCAGTATTTT.

The rearrangement links TRBV20-1 to TRBJ2-2; the match to TRBD2 covers 12 bases. The CDR3 is 15 amino acids. V was clipped by 5 bases and J by 0 bases; unmatched bases: 1. Germline CDR1 is DFQATT and CDR2 is SNEGSKA (reference sequence). CDR3 sequence reads: CSASSGRANTGELFF. The DNA of the CDR3 is TGCAGTGCTTCTAGCGGGAGGGCGAACACCGGGGAGCTGTTTTTT.

The gene calls are TRBV20-1 and TRBJ1-2, with a tentative D call TRBD1 (6 bases). CDR1 DFQATT and CDR2 SNEGSKA come from the germline V gene (reference sequence). This CDR3 region has 13 residues. The germline V and J ends were trimmed by 6 bases and 4 bases, with 15 bases remaining between them. In DNA, the CDR3 is TGCAGTGCGCCGGGGGCAGGGTTCTATGGCTACACCTTC. It specifies CSAPGAGFYGYTF.

This clonotype was counted only a few times. Written as DNA, the CDR3 is TGTGCCAGCAGTCGATCCGGGAAAGGTTATAATGAGCAGTTCTTC. It encodes CASSRSGKGYNEQFF. The chain has TRBV6-2 or TRBV6-3 and TRBJ2-1, with D tentatively TRBD2 (5 bases). The V and J ends lost 5 bases and 7 bases respectively, with 18 bases between them. Germline-derived CDR1 and CDR2 are MNHEY and SVGEGT. This CDR3 comprises 15 residues.

This clonotype was seen a few times. The chain employs TRBV6-2 or TRBV6-3 and TRBJ2-1, with 10 bases fitting TRBD2. Trimming removed 6 bases from V and 0 bases from J; junction bases left unmatched: 2. The CDR3 runs 15 residues. From germline, CDR1 is MNHEY and CDR2 SVGEGT. The CDR3 bases are TGTGCCAGCAGGGCTAGCGGGAGCTCCTACAATGAGCAGTTCTTC. This sequence encodes CASRASGSSYNEQFF.

This clonotype was observed many times. CDR3 sequence reads: CSARSPSGTPYEQYF. CDR3 DNA: TGCAGTGCTAGAAGTCCTAGCGGGACTCCCTACGAGCAGTACTTC. The chain links TRBV20-1 to TRBJ2-7; 9 bases match TRBD2. V lost 2 bases, J lost 2 bases, and 7 bases stayed unmatched. The length of the CDR3 is 15 residues. From germline, CDR1 is DFQATT and CDR2 SNEGSKA (reference sequence).

The chain has TRBV5-4 and TRBJ1-1; no firm D call. Trimming stripped 10 bases from V and 5 bases from J, with 21 bases between. The CDR3 has 14 residues. Germline assignment: CDR1 SGHNT and CDR2 YYREEE (reference sequence). The CDR3 nucleotides are TGTGCCGACAAGGAGGGAGGGTTGGTTACTGAAGCTTTCTTT. Translated: CADKEGGLVTEAFF.

This clonotype was counted only a few times. V is TRBV7-2 and J is TRBJ2-3, with unresolved D. The CDR3 is 12 residues long. From germline, CDR1 is SGHTA and CDR2 FQGNSA. V lost 5 bases and J 2 bases, leaving 5 bases between the germline ends. The chain's CDR3 is CASSTDTDTQYF. In DNA, the CDR3 is TGTGCCAGCAGCACGGACACAGATACGCAGTATTTT.

V gene TRBV5-4 combines with J gene TRBJ2-2, with TRBD2 identical over 7 bases. The CDR3 totals 16 residues. V was pared by 0 bases and J by 6 bases, with 8 bases of the junction left unmatched. Germline V gene lookup returns CDR1 SGHNT and CDR2 YYREEE (reference sequence). The DNA for the CDR3 is TGTGCCAGCAGCTTGGACGGGAGGCGTGGGGCCGGGGAGCTGTTTTTT. Translating it yields CASSLDGRRGAGELFF. Using reference TRBV5-4 and TRBJ2-2 for the parts outside the CDR3, the full variable domain is ETGVTQSPTHLIKTRGQQVTLRCSSQSGHNTVSWYQQALGQGPQFIFQYYREEENGRGNFPPRFSGLQFPNYSSELNVNALELDDSALYLCASSLDGRRGAGELFFGEGSRLTVL.

The chain recombines TRBV12-3 or TRBV12-4 with TRBJ2-1; D unclear. The CDR3 runs 13 residues. Trimming pared 3 bases from V and 4 bases from J, leaving 7 bases between. The CDR3 spells CASSFRRYNEQFF. The CDR3 DNA is TGTGCCAGCAGTTTTCGGCGTTACAATGAGCAGTTCTTC.

The chain carries TRBV30 and TRBJ2-1, with TRBD1 identical over 8 bases. CDR1 is GTSNPN, CDR2 SVGIG, per germline (reference sequence). CDR3 length: 14 amino acids. Germline trimming cut 5 bases from V and 8 bases from J; bases unmatched to any gene: 11. CDR3 bases: TGTGCCTGGGGGAGGACAGGGTCCGTCCATGAGCAGTTCTTC. This sequence encodes CAWGRTGSVHEQFF.

The V and J genes are TRBV24-1 and TRBJ2-7; 13 nucleotides line up with TRBD2. The CDR3 sequence is 16 residues long. V dropped 4 bases and J dropped 9; count of bases not matched to a gene: 11. Germline lookup yields CDR1 KGHDR and CDR2 SFDVKD. In nucleotides, the CDR3 is TGTGCCACCAGTGACCCAGGACTAGCGGGAGTCGCTGGGCAGTACTTC. Its protein is CATSDPGLAGVAGQYF.